The next 26 T cell receptor beta chains were all read from a single sample in a study of Ad26.COV2.S vaccination and SARS-CoV-2 variants. Sequencing used immunoSEQ multiplex PCR; TCRdb keeps in-frame clones, though not all of them. The data contain over 350,000 clones, approximately 86% of them singletons. Treatment here: roughly 20 received Ad26.COV2.S at low or high dose, single or two shots; several received placebo; per-sample allocation not given. Collection of the samples took place on day 63 after the first injection of vaccine or placebo. This specimen consisted of peripheral blood, obtained in a trial of Ad26.COV2.S vaccine versus placebo. Receptors were obtained from a person aged 18-65 years who received the Ad26.COV2.S COVID-19 vaccine or a placebo.

This clone has just a few counts. The V call is TRBV29-1, the J call TRBJ1-5, with D maybe TRBD1 (6 bases). The germline V and J ends were trimmed by 5 bases and 4 bases, with 12 bases remaining between them. Germline V gene lookup returns CDR1 SQVTM and CDR2 ANQGSEA. The CDR3 consists of 13 residues. Here the CDR3 DNA reads TGCAGCGTTTCCACAGGGAAAAATCAGCCCCAGCATTTT. Protein sequence: CSVSTGKNQPQHF.

The chain employs TRBV5-4 and TRBJ2-5; 10 bases line up with TRBD1. CDR3 length: 15 residues. The V segment lost 2 bases and the J segment 5 bases; nucleotides outside the gene matches: 6. Germline CDR1 and CDR2: SGHNT and YYREEE (reference sequence). The CDR3: CASSFGTGEGETQYF. CDR3 bases: TGTGCCAGCAGCTTTGGGACAGGGGAGGGCGAGACCCAGTACTTC.

The V call is TRBV10-2, the J call TRBJ2-2, with D maybe TRBD1 (6 bases). The V end was cut by 4 bases, the J end by 5 bases, with 8 bases between. The CDR3 has 13 amino acids. Germline V gene data show CDR1 as WSHSY and CDR2 as SAAADI. The DNA for the CDR3 is TGCGCCAGCAGTGTCACAGGGACCGGGGAGCTGTTTTTT. The encoded protein is CASSVTGTGELFF.

This chain joins TRBV6-5 and TRBJ2-7, with 7 nucleotides matching TRBD1. After removal of 6 bases from V and 3 bases from J, the junction contained 8 bases not matched to a gene. Germline lookup yields CDR1 MNHEY and CDR2 SVGAGI. CDR3 length: 14 residues. The CDR3 is CASRGTVGRYEQYF. In DNA form, the CDR3 reads TGTGCCAGCAGAGGGACAGTCGGTCGCTACGAGCAGTACTTC.

The genes are TRBV7-2 and TRBJ1-5, with a tentative D call TRBD1 (5 bases). The ends were cut back, 0 bases at V and 3 bases at J, with 18 bases in the middle. The CDR3 runs to 18 residues. The V gene's germline CDR1 is SGHTA and CDR2 FQGNSA. The CDR3 nucleotides are TGTGCCAGCAGCTTAGCGCCGGTCGGGACGGCCCTCAATCAGCCCCAGCATTTT. It translates to CASSLAPVGTALNQPQHF.

CDR3 nucleotide sequence: TGTGCCAGCAGGGTCGCGGGACTAGGTCCCCGGCTGTACTTC. This encodes CASRVAGLGPRLYF. The J gene is TRBJ2-7, the V gene TRBV2; TRBD2 matches at 8 bases. Trimming took 6 bases from V and 12 from J; bases not matched to a gene: 16. The CDR3 spans 14 residues. Per germline, CDR1 SNHLY and CDR2 FYNNEI.

This chain uses TRBV4-2 with TRBJ2-7; TRBD1 matches at 7 bases. The CDR3 contains 15 residues. The junction had 5 bases not matched to a gene; V was cut back by 0 bases and J by 3 bases. Germline CDR1 LGHNA, CDR2 YNFKEQ. The CDR3 DNA is TGTGCCAGCAGCCAAGAGCCAGGGGGAAACTACGAGCAGTACTTC. It translates to CASSQEPGGNYEQYF.

CDR3 sequence reads: CASSLFRRGLDYGYTF. CDR3 DNA sequence: TGTGCCAGCAGCCTCTTCCGGAGGGGGTTGGACTATGGCTACACCTTC. The genes are TRBV5-6 and TRBJ1-2, with a weak D call TRBD1 (6 bases). The germline V and J ends were trimmed by 4 bases and 3 bases, with 19 bases remaining between them. There are 16 residues in the CDR3. Germline V gives CDR1 SGHDT, CDR2 YYEEEE.

The V and J genes are TRBV18 and TRBJ1-1; D uncertain. Germline V gives CDR1 KGHSH, CDR2 LQKENI. The CDR3 totals 13 residues. V was shortened by 5 bases and J by 6 bases, with 13 bases between the two germline ends. The CDR3 region has the DNA TGTGCCAGCTCAGACTCCCGGGCAGCTGAAGCTTTCTTT. It specifies CASSDSRAAEAFF. Full variable domain (remainder filled in from reference TRBV18 and TRBJ1-1): NAGVMQNPRHLVRRRGQEARLRCSPMKGHSHVYWYRQLPEEGLKFMVYLQKENIIDESGMPKERFSAEFPKEGPSILRIQQVVRGDSAAYFCASSDSRAAEAFFGQGTRLTVV.

This rearrangement joins TRBV19 to TRBJ2-2; 7 bases align to TRBD1. The CDR3 length is 15 residues. The J segment lost 1 base and the V segment lost 6 bases, leaving 5 bases of the junction unmatched. Per germline, CDR1 LNHDA and CDR2 SQIVND (reference sequence). The CDR3 DNA is TGTGCCAGTAGGACAGGGCGCCTGAACACCGGGGAGCTGTTTTTT. This sequence encodes CASRTGRLNTGELFF. Together with reference TRBV19 and TRBJ2-2, the CDR3 gives the full variable domain: DGGITQSPKYLFRKEGQNVTLSCEQNLNHDAMYWYRQDPGQGLRLIYYSQIVNDFQKGDIAEGYSVSREKKESFPLTVTSAQKNPTAFYLCASRTGRLNTGELFFGEGSRLTVL.

The chain is built from TRBV7-9 and TRBJ2-3, with D possibly matching TRBD1 (6 bases). The CDR3 is 14 amino acids. V was trimmed by 6 bases and J by 1 base, leaving 11 bases between them. The germline CDR1 and CDR2 sequences are SEHNR and FQNEAQ (reference sequence). The CDR3 region is CASRSGQRTDTQYF. The DNA for the CDR3 is TGTGCCAGCAGGAGTGGACAGCGCACAGATACGCAGTATTTT. The whole variable domain, remainder taken from reference TRBV7-9 and TRBJ2-3, is DTGVSQNPRHKITKRGQNVTFRCDPISEHNRLYWYRQTLGQGPEFLTYFQNEAQLEKSRLLSDRFSAERPKGSFSTLEIQRTEQGDSAMYLCASRSGQRTDTQYFGPGTRLTVL.

This chain uses TRBV6-5 with TRBJ2-3; possible D gene TRBD2, 6 bases. This CDR3 is built from 15 residues. The V gene lost 0 bases and the J gene lost 3 bases, with 10 bases spanning the gap. CDR1 and CDR2 (germline): MNHEY, SVGAGI. Here the CDR3 reads CASSYSGLATDTQYF. CDR3 nucleotide sequence: TGTGCCAGCAGTTACTCCGGCCTAGCGACAGATACGCAGTATTTT.

The chain has TRBV5-1 and TRBJ2-1, with 9 bases aligning to TRBD2. V shed 7 bases, J shed 7 bases, and the junction held 9 bases outside the gene matches. The CDR3 has 14 amino acids. The germline V gene encodes CDR1 SGHRS and CDR2 YFSETQ. The CDR3 spells CASYRGLAWNEQFF. As DNA, the CDR3 is TGCGCCAGCTACCGGGGACTAGCATGGAATGAGCAGTTCTTC.

The chain has TRBV18 and TRBJ2-3; D remains unclear. Germline values: CDR1 KGHSH, CDR2 LQKENI. Trimming shortened V by 6 bases and J by 4 bases, and 8 bases separated the two germline ends. The CDR3 sequence is 12 residues long. The chain's CDR3 is CASSYTPDTQYF. CDR3 bases: TGTGCCAGCTCGTATACCCCAGATACGCAGTATTTT.

The chain carries TRBV5-1 and TRBJ1-1, with a tentative D call TRBD1 (6 bases). Germline CDR1 is SGHRS and CDR2 is YFSETQ. The V gene lost 3 bases and the J gene lost 1 base, with 13 bases spanning the gap. The CDR3 loop spans 15 amino acids. Here the CDR3 DNA reads TGCGCCAGCAGCTCGGCAGGGGTTCAGAACACTGAAGCTTTCTTT. Protein sequence: CASSSAGVQNTEAFF.

V and J are TRBV7-9 and TRBJ2-7; no firm D call. The CDR3 has 12 residues. Trimming stripped 1 base from V and 5 bases from J, with 6 bases between. Germline CDR1 reads SEHNR; CDR2 reads FQNEAQ (reference sequence). As DNA, the CDR3 is TGTGCCAGCAGCTTAGACGGTAACGAGCAGTACTTC. It yields the protein CASSLDGNEQYF.

This clone was counted a single time. The chain joins TRBV15 to TRBJ1-1; D not certain. V was pared by 1 base and J by 0 bases, with 12 bases between. This CDR3 has 16 residues. Germline-derived CDR1 and CDR2 are LNHNV and YYDKDF (reference sequence). DNA for the CDR3: TGTGCCACCAGCAGAGCCCGAGGGCTATTGAACACTGAAGCTTTCTTT. This codes for CATSRARGLLNTEAFF.

This chain joins TRBV11-2 and TRBJ2-7; 8 bases fit TRBD2. Germline CDR1 and CDR2: SGHAT and FQNNGV. This CDR3 comprises 13 residues. Trimming at V came to 5 bases and at J to 3 bases, leaving 3 bases not matched to a gene. This CDR3 is CASSPAGVYEQYF. The CDR3 nucleotides are TGTGCCAGCAGCCCAGCGGGAGTCTACGAGCAGTACTTC.

J is TRBJ2-7 and V is TRBV2; tentatively, D is TRBD2 (5 bases). Trimming took off 4 bases at V and 3 bases at J, with 7 bases between the two ends. CDR1 is SNHLY and CDR2 is FYNNEI in the germline V gene. The CDR3 extends over 12 amino acids. The CDR3 here is CASSAGNYEQYF. CDR3 sequence (DNA): TGTGCCAGCAGTGCCGGGAACTACGAGCAGTACTTC.

The chain carries TRBV7-8 and TRBJ2-3; no clear D. This CDR3 is 12 amino acids long. V was trimmed by 5 bases and J by 6 bases, leaving 9 bases between them. Looked up from germline, CDR1 is SGHVS and CDR2 is FQNEAQ. CDR3 nucleotides: TGTGCCAGCAGCCCCCCCCGGGATACGCAGTATTTT. Amino acids: CASSPPRDTQYF.

The chain recombines TRBV2 with TRBJ1-3; no clear D gene. V lost 2 bases to trimming and J lost 0 bases, with 11 bases between them. CDR1 and CDR2 from the germline V gene are SNHLY and FYNNEI. This CDR3 comprises 16 residues. The CDR3 sequence: CASSETVLSSGNTIYF. CDR3 DNA: TGTGCCAGCAGTGAAACGGTTTTGAGCTCTGGAAACACCATATATTTT.

Worth noting for this clone: The same CDR3 arises from other DNA sequences in this sample as well. The CDR3 loop is CASSQAGNEQFF. For the CDR3, the DNA is TGTGCCAGCAGCCAGGCGGGCAATGAGCAGTTCTTC. The V call is TRBV3-1 (or the pseudogene TRBV3-2), the J call TRBJ2-1; D is possibly TRBD2 (5 bases). The germline CDR1 and CDR2 sequences are LGHDT and YNNKEL (reference sequence). The CDR3 is 12 amino acids. Trimming left V 3 bases short and J 6 bases short, with 6 bases between.

The V call is TRBV5-1, the J call TRBJ2-1, with D maybe TRBD2 (6 bases). Trimming removed 4 bases from V and 0 bases from J, with 14 bases in between. This CDR3 is 16 amino acids long. CDR1 SGHRS and CDR2 YFSETQ come from the germline V gene. The CDR3 protein is CASSLRAAGSYNEQFF. The DNA for the CDR3 is TGCGCCAGCAGCCTGAGGGCAGCGGGCTCCTACAATGAGCAGTTCTTC.

The rearrangement links TRBV3-1 (or the pseudogene TRBV3-2) to TRBJ2-7; 10 positions agree with TRBD2. CDR1 and CDR2 from the germline V gene are LGHDT and YNNKEL (reference sequence). CDR3 length equals 15 residues. Losses at the gene ends were 4 bases for V and 1 base for J; bases not matched to a gene: 4. CDR3 amino acids: CASSRASGGSYEQYF. In DNA form, the CDR3 reads TGTGCCAGCAGCCGTGCTAGCGGGGGATCCTACGAGCAGTACTTC.

The rearrangement uses TRBV5-1 and TRBJ2-2, with 10 bases identical to TRBD2. Per the germline V gene, CDR1 is SGHRS and CDR2 is YFSETQ. This CDR3 has 15 residues. V lost 2 bases and J lost 4; bases outside the gene matches: 2. CDR3 in amino acids: CASSLRLAGTGELFF. CDR3 DNA: TGCGCCAGCAGCTTAAGACTAGCGGGCACCGGGGAGCTGTTTTTT.

The gene calls are TRBV30 and TRBJ2-1; perhaps D is TRBD1 or TRBD2 (6 bases each). V gave up 2 bases and J gave up 6 bases, with 11 bases separating them. This CDR3 has 13 amino acids. Germline CDR1 reads GTSNPN; CDR2 reads SVGIG (reference sequence). Here the CDR3 DNA reads TGTGCCTGGAGTAGGGGGGCCGGCAATGAGCAGTTCTTC. Amino acid sequence: CAWSRGAGNEQFF.